The 11 T cell receptor beta chains listed next were all sequenced from one sample in a study of cytomegalovirus exposure and HLA in healthy donors. Use of 60 Vbeta and 13 Jbeta primers characterized the PCR. The method was immunoSEQ multiplex PCR; TCRdb's version includes in-frame clones alone and lacks a portion of them. The sample contains over 150,000 clones, 65% to 85% of which appear only once. The sequencing sample was made of PBMCs. These receptors all come from a boy aged 2 to 9 in good health and CMV-seronegative.

The chain carries TRBV5-1 and TRBJ2-1, with TRBD1 matching 7 bases. The CDR3 extends over 15 amino acids. The trim removed 1 base at V and 3 bases at J, leaving 4 bases unmatched. The germline V gene encodes CDR1 SGHRS and CDR2 YFSETQ. The CDR3 bases are TGCGCCAGCAGCTTGATGGGACAGATCTACAATGAGCAGTTCTTC. It translates to CASSLMGQIYNEQFF.

Only one count was recorded for this clone. CDR3 sequence: CASALRQGVNTEAFF. DNA of the CDR3: TGTGCCAGCGCCCTAAGACAGGGGGTGAACACTGAAGCTTTCTTT. The V and J genes are TRBV2 and TRBJ1-1; 9 positions agree with TRBD1. The V and J ends lost 8 bases and 0 bases, in that order; junction bases with no gene match: 7. Germline V CDR1 and CDR2: SNHLY, FYNNEI. The CDR3 runs to 15 residues.

V gene TRBV18 combines with J gene TRBJ1-4; D is unclear. Germline CDR1 reads KGHSH; CDR2 reads LQKENI. The CDR3 is 13 amino acids. Between the trimmed V and J ends, which lost 6 bases and 5 bases, there was a span of 10 bases. CDR3 sequence: CASSRNRNEKLFF. The CDR3 region has the DNA TGTGCCAGCTCGCGTAACAGAAATGAAAAACTGTTTTTT.

The chain recombines TRBV11-2 with TRBJ1-3; D is perhaps TRBD1 (5 bases). Germline CDR1 SGHAT, CDR2 FQNNGV. Trimming took off 5 bases at V and 4 bases at J, with 24 bases between the two ends. The CDR3 contains 18 residues. CDR3 sequence (DNA): TGTGCCAGCAGCACCAGGACGGGGGAGGAGGGAGAGGGAAACACCATATATTTT. Amino acid sequence: CASSTRTGEEGEGNTIYF.

The chain combines TRBV5-4 with TRBJ1-4; D possibly corresponds to TRBD1 (5 bases). From germline, CDR1 is SGHNT and CDR2 YYREEE (reference sequence). The CDR3 totals 15 residues. V was pared by 4 bases and J by 0 bases, with 10 bases between. Here the CDR3 reads CASSRLGATNEKLFF. CDR3 coding DNA: TGTGCCAGCAGCCGGTTAGGGGCAACTAATGAAAAACTGTTTTTT.

The chain links TRBV6-5 to TRBJ1-3, with D perhaps TRBD1 (6 bases). Trimming cost V 5 bases and J 2 bases, with 13 bases left between them. CDR1 is MNHEY, CDR2 SVGAGI, per germline. CDR3 length: 15 residues. Written as DNA, the CDR3 is TGTGCCAGCAGTCGAACAGGGCTCCCTGGAAACACCATATATTTT. Residues: CASSRTGLPGNTIYF.

J is TRBJ2-1 and V is TRBV7-9; 8 bases match TRBD2. Germline trimming cut 5 bases from V and 4 bases from J; bases unmatched to any gene: 10. The V gene's germline CDR1 is SEHNR and CDR2 FQNEAQ (reference sequence). The CDR3 length is 16 residues. In DNA, the CDR3 is TGTGCCAGCAGCCCCCTCGGGGGGGCCTCGTACAATGAGCAGTTCTTC. It is translated as CASSPLGGASYNEQFF.

The CDR3 loop is CASSTQTDPEAFF. CDR3 sequence (DNA): TGTGCCAGTAGTACCCAGACAGACCCTGAAGCTTTCTTT. This chain links TRBV19 with TRBJ1-1; possible D gene TRBD1, 5 bases. CDR3 length: 13 amino acids. Per germline, CDR1 LNHDA and CDR2 SQIVND (reference sequence). V was trimmed by 4 bases and J by 6 bases, leaving 12 bases between them.

V and J are TRBV7-6 and TRBJ2-3, with 8 bases aligning to TRBD2. CDR3 size: 15 residues. Germline V CDR1 and CDR2: SGHVS, FNYEAQ. The V and J ends lost 3 bases and 4 bases, in that order; junction bases with no gene match: 6. The CDR3: CASSFAGGRSDTQYF. The CDR3 bases are TGTGCCAGCAGCTTCGCGGGGGGAAGGTCAGATACGCAGTATTTT.

V and J are TRBV6-5 and TRBJ1-3; a weak D match, TRBD1 (5 bases). CDR1 is MNHEY, CDR2 SVGAGI, per germline. V lost 6 bases and J 1 base, leaving 10 bases between the germline ends. This CDR3 is 14 amino acids long. This chain's CDR3 is CASRLDTSGNTIYF. The DNA of the CDR3 is TGTGCCAGCAGGTTGGACACGTCTGGAAACACCATATATTTT.

The chain has TRBV6-1 and TRBJ1-1; TRBD1 agrees at 9 bases. The V segment lost 4 bases and the J segment 0 bases; nucleotides outside the gene matches: 3. The CDR3 length is 15 residues. The germline CDR1 and CDR2 sequences are MNHNS and SASEGT. The CDR3 is CASSAGTGLNTEAFF. The CDR3 bases are TGTGCCAGCAGTGCGGGGACAGGGCTGAACACTGAAGCTTTCTTT.